The rows below give T cell receptor beta chains drawn from one sample of a study of T cells in Graves' hyperthyroidism and ophthalmopathy. TCRdb fed the multiplex PCR reads into MiXCR, producing one record per CDR3 protein. This sample carries some 550,000 distinct CDR3 sequences, roughly a sixth of them seen once, and the ten largest clones take 2.5% to 4%. Sequenced: blood. All receptors derive from a woman aged 35 to 49 with Graves' ophthalmopathy. CDR3s include the opening cysteine and the closing phenylalanine or tryptophan. The D gene is left open where the match is weak. Only part of the rows carry a size: once, few, many, or a class if the clone is expanded.

J: TRBJ2-7; V: TRBV7-9; size: .; D: TRBD1; DNA: TGTGCCTGGGGGGACAGGGGGCAATACTTC; CDR3: CAWGDRGQYF
J: TRBJ2-2; V: TRBV2; size: many; D: TRBD2; DNA: TGTGCCAGCCGAGCGGGGGGTGCCGGGGAGCTGTTTTTT; CDR3: CASRAGGAGELFF
J: TRBJ2-1; V: TRBV7-8; size: many; D: .; DNA: TGTGCCAGCAGCTCATCCCGGGACTTCGCCTCCTACAATGAGCAGTTCTTC; CDR3: CASSSSRDFASYNEQFF
J: TRBJ1-6; V: TRBV12-3/TRBV12-4; size: many; D: .; DNA: TGTGCCAGCAGTTTAGGGGGCCGAGGTAATTCACCCCTCCACTTT; CDR3: CASSLGGRGNSPLHF
J: TRBJ1-6; V: TRBV4-1; size: many; D: TRBD1; DNA: TGCGCCAGCAGCCAGGGCAGGGGGCTTAGCTCCTATAATTCACCCCTCCACTTT; CDR3: CASSQGRGLSSYNSPLHF
J: TRBJ2-3; V: TRBV12-3/TRBV12-4; size: many; D: .; DNA: TGTGCCAGCAGCTCATCAAGGCATACGCAGTATTTT; CDR3: CASSSSRHTQYF
J: TRBJ2-3; V: TRBV24-1; size: .; D: TRBD1; DNA: TGTGCCACCAGTGATTGTCAACAGGGGAATCCCGGCAGGGACACGCACACAGATACGCAGTATTTT; CDR3: CATSDCQQGNPGRDTHTDTQYF
J: TRBJ1-2; V: TRBV9; size: many; D: TRBD1; DNA: TGTGCCAGCAGCGGGGACAGGGAACACTATGGCTACACCTTC; CDR3: CASSGDREHYGYTF
J: TRBJ2-2; V: TRBV20-1; size: .; D: .; DNA: TGCAGTGCTCGGCACGGGGAAAACACCGGGGAGCTGTTTTTT; CDR3: CSARHGENTGELFF
J: TRBJ1-2; V: TRBV7-8; size: .; D: .; DNA: TGTGCCAGCAGCCCTGTTTATAACTATGGCTACACCTTC; CDR3: CASSPVYNYGYTF
J: TRBJ1-2; V: TRBV29-1; size: few; D: .; DNA: TGCAGCGTGCCTCGGGACGGAACTAACTATGGCTACACCTTC; CDR3: CSVPRDGTNYGYTF
J: TRBJ2-7; V: TRBV28; size: many; D: TRBD2; DNA: TGTGCCAGCAGTTACCCTAGCGGGAGTTATACGCAGTACTTC; CDR3: CASSYPSGSYTQYF
J: TRBJ1-2; V: TRBV20-1; size: many; D: TRBD1; DNA: TGCAGTGCAAACAAACGGGACAGGGGGAATTATGGCTACACCTTC; CDR3: CSANKRDRGNYGYTF
J: TRBJ2-7; V: TRBV3-1; size: many; D: TRBD2; DNA: TGTGCCAGCAGCCAGGGACTAGCGGGAGCCGAGCAGTACTTC; CDR3: CASSQGLAGAEQYF
J: TRBJ1-1; V: TRBV7-9; size: many; D: .; DNA: TGTGCCAGCAGCCACCCCGGAGGAGAAGCTTTCTTT; CDR3: CASSHPGGEAFF
J: TRBJ2-5; V: TRBV7-9; size: many; D: .; DNA: TGTGCCAGCAGCTTACTTAAGTCGGTACTGCTACTCCAAGAGACCCAGTACTTC; CDR3: CASSLLKSVLLLQETQYF
J: TRBJ2-7; V: TRBV30; size: many; D: TRBD1; DNA: TGTGCCTGGAAGATGGGACAGGGGGACGAGCAGTACTTC; CDR3: CAWKMGQGDEQYF
J: TRBJ1-2; V: TRBV5-1; size: few; D: TRBD1; DNA: TGCGCCAGCAGCCCCCGGACAGGGGCAGATGGCTACACCTTC; CDR3: CASSPRTGADGYTF
J: TRBJ2-5; V: TRBV18; size: .; D: .; DNA: TGTGCCAGCTCACCCGGAGGACCTCTTTATCAGACCCAGTACTTC; CDR3: CASSPGGPLYQTQYF
J: TRBJ2-6; V: TRBV5-1; size: .; D: .; DNA: TGCGCCAGCAGCTTGGCGTACGGGTCCGGGGCCAACGTCCTGACTTTC; CDR3: CASSLAYGSGANVLTF
J: TRBJ2-1; V: TRBV2; size: .; D: TRBD2; DNA: TGTGCCAGCAGATCCGGGACTAGCGGACCATACAATGAGCAGTTCTTC; CDR3: CASRSGTSGPYNEQFF
J: TRBJ2-1; V: TRBV20-1; size: many; D: TRBD2; DNA: TGCAGTGCGGGGACTAGCGGGGGGGCCGTATCCTACAATGAGCAGTTCTTC; CDR3: CSAGTSGGAVSYNEQFF
J: TRBJ2-1; V: TRBV12-3/TRBV12-4; size: .; D: .; DNA: TGTGCCAGCAGTCGGATGGACGGCCGAGATGAGCAGTTCTTC; CDR3: CASSRMDGRDEQFF
J: TRBJ1-2; V: TRBV28; size: many; D: TRBD1; DNA: TGTGCCAGCAGTTCAGGGGGCGCTGACTATGGCTACACCTTC; CDR3: CASSSGGADYGYTF